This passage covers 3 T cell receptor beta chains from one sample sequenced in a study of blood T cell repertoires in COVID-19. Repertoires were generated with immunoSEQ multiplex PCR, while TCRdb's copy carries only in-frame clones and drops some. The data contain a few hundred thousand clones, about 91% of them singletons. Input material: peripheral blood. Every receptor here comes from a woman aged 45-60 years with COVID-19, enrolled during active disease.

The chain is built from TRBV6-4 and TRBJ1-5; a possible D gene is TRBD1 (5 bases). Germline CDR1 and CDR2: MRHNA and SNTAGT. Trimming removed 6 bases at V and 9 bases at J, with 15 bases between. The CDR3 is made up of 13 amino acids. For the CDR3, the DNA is TGTGCCAGCAGCCAGGGATTGGGCTCGCCCCAGCATTTT. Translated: CASSQGLGSPQHF.

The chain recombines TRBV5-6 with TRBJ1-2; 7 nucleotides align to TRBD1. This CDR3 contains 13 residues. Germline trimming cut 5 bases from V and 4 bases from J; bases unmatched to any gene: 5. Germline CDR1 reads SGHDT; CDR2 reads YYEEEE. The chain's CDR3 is CASRSTGVYGYTF. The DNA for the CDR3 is TGTGCCAGCAGATCTACAGGGGTCTATGGCTACACCTTC.

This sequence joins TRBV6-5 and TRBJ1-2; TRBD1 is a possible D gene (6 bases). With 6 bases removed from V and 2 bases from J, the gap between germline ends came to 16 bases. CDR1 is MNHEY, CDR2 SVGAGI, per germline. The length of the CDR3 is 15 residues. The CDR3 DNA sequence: TGTGCCAGCAGCCCCCTCGGACAGCACAACTATGGCTACACCTTC. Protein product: CASSPLGQHNYGYTF.